The 29 T cell receptor beta chains below were found in one sample sequenced in a study of glioma-infiltrating T cells after dendritic cell vaccination. Repertoires were generated with immunoSEQ multiplex PCR, while TCRdb's copy carries only in-frame clones and drops some. The sample has roughly 90,000 clones, 85% to 90% seen once; the top ten hold 15% to 19%. Sequenced material: blood, taken before dendritic cell vaccination. The origin of the receptors is a human donor with glioblastoma.

This rearrangement joins TRBV2 to TRBJ2-1; 7 bases are a match to TRBD2. Germline V lookup: CDR1 SNHLY, CDR2 FYNNEI. The CDR3 is made up of 12 amino acids. The J segment lost 12 bases and the V segment lost 4 bases, leaving 6 bases of the junction unmatched. In DNA, the CDR3 is TGTGCCAGCAGTGTTGTCAGGGAGGGGCAGTTCTTC. It encodes CASSVVREGQFF.

The V call is TRBV6-5, the J call TRBJ1-3; no firm D call. Trimming removed 0 bases at V and 3 bases at J, with 12 bases between. The CDR3 is made up of 16 amino acids. Germline CDR1 and CDR2: MNHEY and SVGAGI. CDR3 region: CASSYSSTRDGNTIYF. The CDR3 DNA reads TGTGCCAGCAGTTACTCGAGTACGAGGGATGGAAACACCATATATTTT.

CDR3 amino acids: CASRLGSAMPNNEQFF. The CDR3 DNA reads as TGTGCCAGCAGATTGGGGAGTGCAATGCCCAACAATGAGCAGTTCTTC. The chain recombines TRBV28 with TRBJ2-1, with a possible D match to TRBD2 (5 bases). Germline V gene sequence: CDR1 MDHEN, CDR2 SYDVKM. CDR3 length: 16 amino acids. The V gene lost 6 bases and the J gene lost 5 bases, with 20 bases spanning the gap.

The gene calls are TRBV5-4 and TRBJ2-1; TRBD1 matches 10 bases. The V and J ends lost 3 bases and 2 bases, in that order; junction bases with no gene match: 5. CDR3 size: 16 residues. CDR1 SGHNT and CDR2 YYREEE come from the germline V gene (reference sequence). CDR3 DNA sequence: TGTGCCAGCAGCTCGGGGACAGGGGTGACCTACAATGAGCAGTTCTTC. Its translation is CASSSGTGVTYNEQFF.

V gene TRBV5-6 combines with J gene TRBJ2-5, with 9 bases that match TRBD1. The J call is doubtful: the DNA matches TRBJ2-7 better. Germline loops: CDR1 SGHDT, CDR2 YYEEEE. The CDR3 totals 15 residues. CDR3 in DNA: TGTGCCAGCAGCGAAGCCGGGACAGGGTACTACGAGCAGTACTTC. This codes for CASSEAGTGYYEQYF.

The rearrangement links TRBV27 to TRBJ2-2; 11 bases are a match to TRBD2. With V trimmed by 0 bases and J by 3 bases, 12 bases remained unmatched. There are 20 residues in the CDR3. CDR1 and CDR2 (germline): MNHEY, SMNVEV (reference sequence). The CDR3 protein is CASSLSPEGTSGVYTGELFF. In DNA form, the CDR3 reads TGTGCCAGCAGTTTATCTCCCGAAGGGACTAGCGGAGTATACACCGGGGAGCTGTTTTTT.

The genes are TRBV11-3 and TRBJ2-1; 8 nucleotides agree with TRBD2. CDR3 size: 14 residues. Germline V lookup: CDR1 SGHNT, CDR2 YENEEA. Trimming removed 1 base from V and 8 bases from J; junction bases left unmatched: 4. In nucleotides, the CDR3 is TGTGCCAGCAGCTTAGCGGACGGGGGGGATGAGCAGTTCTTC. Residues: CASSLADGGDEQFF.

The chain combines TRBV5-1 with TRBJ1-2; 9 nucleotides align to TRBD1. Germline CDR1 is SGHRS and CDR2 is YFSETQ. After removal of 0 bases from V and 5 bases from J, the junction contained 2 bases not matched to a gene. This CDR3 spans 14 amino acids. CDR3 region: CASSLGQGVYGYTF. The DNA of the CDR3 is TGCGCCAGCAGCTTGGGACAGGGGGTATATGGCTACACCTTC.

The V call is TRBV18, the J call TRBJ2-1; 9 bases match TRBD2. The germline gives CDR1 KGHSH, CDR2 LQKENI. Trimming cost V 6 bases and J 6 bases; bases outside gene matches: 9. This CDR3 region has 15 residues. The CDR3: CASSLGLAFSNEQFF. CDR3 sequence (DNA): TGTGCCAGCTCCCTTGGACTAGCGTTTTCCAATGAGCAGTTCTTC.

This sequence joins TRBV6-5 and TRBJ2-7; TRBD1 matches 8 bases. Germline CDR1 and CDR2: MNHEY and SVGAGI. The CDR3 sequence is 13 residues long. Trimming at V came to 6 bases and at J to 3 bases, leaving 4 bases not matched to a gene. CDR3 in amino acids: CASSGQGLYEQYF. The CDR3 DNA reads as TGTGCCAGCAGCGGACAGGGCCTCTACGAGCAGTACTTC.

This clone occurred once. The same CDR3 is also encoded by other DNA sequences in this sample. The chain carries TRBV27 and TRBJ2-7; TRBD2 aligns across 9 bases. The junction had 3 bases not matched to a gene; V was cut back by 0 bases and J by 0 bases. The CDR3 extends over 16 amino acids. The V gene's germline CDR1 is MNHEY and CDR2 SMNVEV (reference sequence). The CDR3 sequence is CASSLSPSGNSYEQYF. In DNA, the CDR3 is TGTGCCAGCAGTTTATCTCCTAGCGGGAACTCCTACGAGCAGTACTTC.

This chain uses TRBV27 with TRBJ1-2; D may be TRBD1 (6 bases). This CDR3 has 16 amino acids. V lost 3 bases and J 8 bases, leaving 22 bases between the germline ends. CDR1 MNHEY and CDR2 SMNVEV come from the germline V gene (reference sequence). The CDR3 nucleotides are TGTGCCAGCAGTTTGGTCCGGGACACGTTTTCAGTAGGCTACACCTTC. Amino acids: CASSLVRDTFSVGYTF.

The gene calls are TRBV6-1 and TRBJ1-2; no definite D call. V was clipped by 6 bases and J by 2 bases, with 13 bases between them. This CDR3 has 14 residues. CDR1 MNHNS and CDR2 SASEGT come from the germline V gene. CDR3 in amino acids: CASSRGGLNYGYTF. The CDR3 nucleotides read TGTGCCAGCAGCCGCGGAGGACTGAACTATGGCTACACCTTC.

CDR3 sequence: CASSLGLAGNDEQFF. The CDR3 bases are TGTGCCAGCAGCTTAGGGCTAGCGGGGAATGATGAGCAGTTCTTC. J is TRBJ2-1 and V is TRBV7-9; 9 bases are shared with TRBD2. Germline lookup yields CDR1 SEHNR and CDR2 FQNEAQ (reference sequence). This CDR3 is 15 amino acids long. J gave up 8 bases and V 1 base, and 6 bases lay outside the gene matches.

The chain is built from TRBV6-6 and TRBJ1-1, with unresolved D. This CDR3 has 14 residues. Between the trimmed V and J ends, which lost 2 bases and 2 bases, there was a span of 9 bases. Per germline, CDR1 MNHNY and CDR2 SVGAGI (reference sequence). The CDR3 DNA is TGTGCCAGCAGTTACATCTCAGAAAACACTGAAGCTTTCTTT. Amino acids: CASSYISENTEAFF.

The gene calls are TRBV28 and TRBJ2-1; D ambiguous. CDR1 MDHEN and CDR2 SYDVKM come from the germline V gene. The V end was cut by 0 bases, the J end by 5 bases, with 11 bases between. The CDR3 contains 15 residues. The CDR3 reads CASSLWELDDNEQFF. In nucleotides, the CDR3 is TGTGCCAGCAGTTTATGGGAGTTAGATGACAATGAGCAGTTCTTC.

The genes are TRBV7-2 and TRBJ2-5; 12 nucleotides line up with TRBD2. After removal of 5 bases from V and 2 bases from J, the junction contained 0 bases not matched to a gene. This CDR3 is built from 14 residues. Germline lookup yields CDR1 SGHTA and CDR2 FQGNSA. The CDR3 DNA is TGTGCCAGCAGCGGACTAGCGGGGCAAGAGACCCAGTACTTC. This gives the protein CASSGLAGQETQYF.

This clone occurred a few times. The V gene is TRBV5-4, the J gene TRBJ2-7; possible D gene TRBD2, 5 bases. V was clipped by 0 bases and J by 6 bases, with 16 bases between them. The CDR3 is 15 residues long. Germline loops: CDR1 SGHNT, CDR2 YYREEE (reference sequence). Written as DNA, the CDR3 is TGTGCCAGCAGCTTGGCCGGGATGACGGTTGGCGAGCAGTACTTC. Residues: CASSLAGMTVGEQYF.

V and J are TRBV10-1 and TRBJ1-3; D gene unclear. The CDR3 has 14 amino acids. The germline V gene encodes CDR1 WNHNN and CDR2 SYGVQD (reference sequence). The V end was cut by 6 bases, the J end by 0 bases, with 9 bases between. The CDR3, as DNA: TGCGCCAGCAGCCCGGTCGTCTCTGGAAACACCATATATTTT. Translation: CASSPVVSGNTIYF.

The chain employs TRBV13 and TRBJ1-6; 9 bases are a match to TRBD1. Germline values: CDR1 PRHDT, CDR2 FYEKMQ (reference sequence). The ends lost 5 bases at V and 8 bases at J; junction bases unmatched: 7. The CDR3 totals 15 residues. CDR3 sequence (DNA): TGTGCCAGCAGCCCCGGACAGGGGTTGCATTCACCCCTCCACTTT. Its translation is CASSPGQGLHSPLHF.

The chain links TRBV5-1 to TRBJ2-7; the match to TRBD2 covers 7 bases. The CDR3 covers 13 residues. The V segment lost 5 bases and the J segment 4 bases; nucleotides outside the gene matches: 6. Germline lookup yields CDR1 SGHRS and CDR2 YFSETQ. CDR3 amino acids: CASRGTTAYEQYF. CDR3 DNA: TGCGCCAGCAGGGGGACTACAGCGTACGAGCAGTACTTC. Variable domain in full (rest from reference TRBV5-1 and TRBJ2-7): KAGVTQTPRYLIKTRGQQVTLSCSPISGHRSVSWYQQTPGQGLQFLFEYFSETQRNKGNFPGRFSGRQFSNSRSEMNVSTLELGDSALYLCASRGTTAYEQYFGPGTRLTVT.

This chain uses TRBV7-3 with TRBJ2-7; maybe TRBD2 (5 bases). This CDR3 contains 12 residues. Germline V lookup: CDR1 SGHTA, CDR2 FQGTGA. V shed 4 bases and J shed 6 bases, with 10 bases lying between them. DNA of the CDR3: TGTGCCAGCAGCTGGCGGGCAGCCGAGCAGTACTTC. Translating gives CASSWRAAEQYF.

V and J are TRBV10-3 and TRBJ2-3; D gene ambiguous. The germline V and J ends were trimmed by 4 bases and 2 bases, with 10 bases remaining between them. The CDR3 runs to 14 residues. Germline V gives CDR1 ENHRY, CDR2 SYGVKD. CDR3 sequence reads: CAISVGTDTDTQYF. The CDR3 DNA sequence: TGTGCCATCAGTGTCGGCACAGACACAGATACGCAGTATTTT.

The CDR3 protein is CASRQTSGGIEETQYF. As DNA, the CDR3 is TGTGCCAGCAGGCAGACTAGCGGGGGAATCGAGGAGACCCAGTACTTC. The chain couples TRBV7-8 to TRBJ2-5, with TRBD2 identical over 12 bases. This CDR3 contains 16 residues. Per the germline V gene, CDR1 is SGHVS and CDR2 is FQNEAQ. V shed 6 bases and J 5 bases; nucleotides not matched to a gene: 10.

This rearrangement joins TRBV5-5 to TRBJ2-3; D remains unclear. CDR3 length: 13 amino acids. Trimming removed 2 bases from V and 4 bases from J, with 8 bases in between. CDR1 is SGHKS and CDR2 is YYEKEE in the germline V gene (reference sequence). The CDR3 DNA is TGTGCCAGCAGCTTTACCGTAGCAGATACGCAGTATTTT. As protein: CASSFTVADTQYF. Filled out from reference TRBV5-5 and TRBJ2-3, the complete variable domain reads DAGVTQSPTHLIKTRGQQVTLRCSPISGHKSVSWYQQVLGQGPQFIFQYYEKEERGRGNFPDRFSARQFPNYSSELNVNALLLGDSALYLCASSFTVADTQYFGPGTRLTVL.

This clone has only one observation. The rearrangement joins TRBV5-1 to TRBJ1-2; the match to TRBD1 covers 7 bases. The germline CDR1 and CDR2 sequences are SGHRS and YFSETQ. The V gene end was trimmed by 1 base and the J gene end by 0 bases; junction bases not matched to a gene: 6. The length of the CDR3 is 16 residues. In DNA form, the CDR3 reads TGCGCCAGCAGCTTGCAGGACAGGATGTCTAACTATGGCTACACCTTC. As protein: CASSLQDRMSNYGYTF.

This clone was seen more than once but under ten times. The V gene is TRBV4-1, the J gene TRBJ2-1, with 7 bases fitting TRBD2. With V trimmed by 0 bases and J by 4 bases, 6 bases remained unmatched. Germline V gene lookup returns CDR1 MGHRA and CDR2 YSYEKL. The CDR3 runs to 16 residues. CDR3 coding DNA: TGCGCCAGCAGCCAAGAATGGCTAGCGGATTACAATGAGCAGTTCTTC. Protein sequence: CASSQEWLADYNEQFF.

This clone was found once. The chain links TRBV27 to TRBJ2-7, with D possibly TRBD2 on 7 matching bases. The CDR3 extends over 15 amino acids. CDR1 is MNHEY, CDR2 SMNVEV, per germline (reference sequence). V dropped 6 bases and J dropped 0 bases, with 15 bases sitting between them. CDR3 nucleotide sequence: TGTGCCAGCAGCATTGTAGGGGGGGCCTCCTACGAGCAGTACTTC. Amino acids: CASSIVGGASYEQYF.

CDR3 nucleotides: TGTGCCAGCAGCAAGAGGACAGGGGGCGGTGGTAAAGCTTTCTTT. It is translated as CASSKRTGGGGKAFF. V usage is TRBV7-9 and J usage is TRBJ1-1; 11 bases match TRBD1. CDR3 length: 15 residues. Germline-derived CDR1 and CDR2 are SEHNR and FQNEAQ (reference sequence). Trimming at V came to 5 bases and at J to 9 bases, leaving 11 bases not matched to a gene. Complete variable domain (other parts from reference TRBV7-9 and TRBJ1-1): DTGVSQNPRHKITKRGQNVTFRCDPISEHNRLYWYRQTLGQGPEFLTYFQNEAQLEKSRLLSDRFSAERPKGSFSTLEIQRTEQGDSAMYLCASSKRTGGGGKAFFGQGTRLTVV.